The 3 T cell receptor beta chains in this list originate from one sample, sequenced in a study of T cell clones after liver transplantation. Repertoires were generated with immunoSEQ multiplex PCR, while TCRdb's copy carries only in-frame clones and drops some. The sample has around 19,000 clones; nearly 80% are singletons. Sample: CD8+ T cells from blood, taken 54 months after liver transplant. The receptors come from a human patient who received a liver transplant. Some of the T cells may derive from the graft donor.

By sample share, this clone is medium-sized. The chain carries TRBV29-1 and TRBJ1-1; D uncertain. CDR1 SQVTM and CDR2 ANQGSEA come from the germline V gene. The ends were cut back, 4 bases at V and 1 base at J, with 4 bases in the middle. This CDR3 has 11 residues. CDR3 sequence: CSVVPNTEAFF. In nucleotides, the CDR3 is TGCAGCGTTGTCCCGAACACTGAAGCTTTCTTT.

This clone counts as medium-sized. This sequence joins TRBV6-5 and TRBJ1-4, with D possibly being TRBD1 (6 bases). Trimming removed 0 bases at V and 8 bases at J, with 10 bases between. The CDR3 loop spans 14 amino acids. In germline, CDR1 is MNHEY, CDR2 SVGAGI. CDR3 bases: TGTGCCAGCAGTTACTCCGGAGGGGGGGAAAAACTGTTTTTT. Translated: CASSYSGGGEKLFF.

The V and J genes are TRBV27 and TRBJ2-3; 9 bases align to TRBD2. CDR3 size: 16 residues. The germline V gene has CDR1 MNHEY and CDR2 SMNVEV (reference sequence). V trimming: 2 bases; J trimming: 1 base; junction bases outside the gene matches: 4. The DNA of the CDR3 is TGTGCCAGCAGTTTACTCCAGCGGGGGGGCACAGATACGCAGTATTTT. Its protein product is CASSLLQRGGTDTQYF.